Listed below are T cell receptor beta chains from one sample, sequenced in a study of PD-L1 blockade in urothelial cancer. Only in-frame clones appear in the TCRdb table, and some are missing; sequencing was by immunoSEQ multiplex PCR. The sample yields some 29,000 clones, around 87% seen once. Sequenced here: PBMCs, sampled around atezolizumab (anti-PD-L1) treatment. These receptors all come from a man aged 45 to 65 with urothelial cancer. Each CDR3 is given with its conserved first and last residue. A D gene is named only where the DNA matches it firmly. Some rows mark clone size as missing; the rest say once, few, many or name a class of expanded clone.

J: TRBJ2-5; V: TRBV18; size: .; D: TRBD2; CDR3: CASSQLGGARETQYF
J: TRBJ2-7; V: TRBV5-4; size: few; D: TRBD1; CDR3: CASSADRGDYEQYF
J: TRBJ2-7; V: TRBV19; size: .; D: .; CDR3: CASSTQQGSSYEQYF
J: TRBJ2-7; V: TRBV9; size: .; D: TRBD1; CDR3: CASSVGQGSPYEQYF
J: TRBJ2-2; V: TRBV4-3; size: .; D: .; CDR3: CASSQEYGDYGELFF
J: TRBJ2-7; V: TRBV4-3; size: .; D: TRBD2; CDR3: CASSRGLAETTYEQYF
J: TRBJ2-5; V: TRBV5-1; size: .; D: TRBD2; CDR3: CASSLKGGRETQYF
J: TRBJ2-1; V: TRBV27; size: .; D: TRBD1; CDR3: CASSTGGYNEQFF
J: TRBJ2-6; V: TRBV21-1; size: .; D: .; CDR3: CASSKATGQLFAGANVLTF
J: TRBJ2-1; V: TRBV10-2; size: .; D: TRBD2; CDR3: CASSDSGSFYNEQFF
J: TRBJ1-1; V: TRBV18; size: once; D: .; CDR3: CASLPPTRRSTEAFF
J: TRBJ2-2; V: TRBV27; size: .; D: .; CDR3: CASSLTTLNTGELFF
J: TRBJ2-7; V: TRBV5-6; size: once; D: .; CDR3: CASSFRERSYEQYF
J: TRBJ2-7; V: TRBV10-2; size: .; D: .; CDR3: CASSDFGGWVMAYEQYF
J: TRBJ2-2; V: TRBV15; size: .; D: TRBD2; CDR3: CATSRATWTSGRGTGELFF
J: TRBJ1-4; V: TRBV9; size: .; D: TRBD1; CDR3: CASSQSTPGTGEEKLFF
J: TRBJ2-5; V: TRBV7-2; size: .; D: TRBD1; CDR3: CASSRAAGGGETQYF
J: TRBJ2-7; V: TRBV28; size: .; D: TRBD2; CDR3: CASTNSAGVAYEQYF
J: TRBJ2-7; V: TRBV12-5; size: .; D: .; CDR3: CASGLVVGQIYEQYF
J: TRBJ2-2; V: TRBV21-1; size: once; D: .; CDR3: CASSGQELSSRRTGELFF
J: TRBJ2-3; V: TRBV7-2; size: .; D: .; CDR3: CASSLAVTSTDTQYF
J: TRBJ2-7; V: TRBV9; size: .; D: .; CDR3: CASSVASDTYEQYF
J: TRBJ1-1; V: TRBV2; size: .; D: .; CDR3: CASSDPGLARTEAFF
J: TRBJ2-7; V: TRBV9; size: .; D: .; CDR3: CASSPQDSTYEQYF
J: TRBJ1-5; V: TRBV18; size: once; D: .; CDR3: CASSPTDRNQPQHF
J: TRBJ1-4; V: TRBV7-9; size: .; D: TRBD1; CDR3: CASSSDRESEKLFF
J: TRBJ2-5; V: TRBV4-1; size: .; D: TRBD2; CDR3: CASSQGVAGGGETQYF
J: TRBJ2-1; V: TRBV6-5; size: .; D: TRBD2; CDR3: CASSYPTSGEQFF
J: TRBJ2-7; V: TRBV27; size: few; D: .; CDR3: CASSFSRASSYEQYF
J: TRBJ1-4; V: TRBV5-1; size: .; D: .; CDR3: CASSSFGGESEKLFF
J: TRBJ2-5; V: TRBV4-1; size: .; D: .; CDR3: CASSQVDQGEETQYF
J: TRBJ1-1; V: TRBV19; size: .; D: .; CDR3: CASSHLNPDYETFF
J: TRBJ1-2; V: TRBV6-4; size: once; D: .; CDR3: CASRPQGIGGYTF
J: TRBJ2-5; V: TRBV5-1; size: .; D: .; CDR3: CASKVGTSGGGSGETQYF
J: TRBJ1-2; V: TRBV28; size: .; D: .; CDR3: CASSLLTDNYGYTF
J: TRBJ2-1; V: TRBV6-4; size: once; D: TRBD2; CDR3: CASSVGTSGSDEQFF
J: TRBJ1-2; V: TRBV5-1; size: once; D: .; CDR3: CASSLYSGDYGYTF
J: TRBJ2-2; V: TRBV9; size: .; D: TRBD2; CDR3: CASSLAGTSNTGELFF
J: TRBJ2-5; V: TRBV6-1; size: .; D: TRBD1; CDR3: CASRATGGLIETQYF
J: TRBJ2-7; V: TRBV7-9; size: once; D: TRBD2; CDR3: CASSPSGPISYEQYF
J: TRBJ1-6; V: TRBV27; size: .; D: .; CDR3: CASSVTGQGSPLHF
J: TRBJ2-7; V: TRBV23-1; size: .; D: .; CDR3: CASSLQGGSYEQYF
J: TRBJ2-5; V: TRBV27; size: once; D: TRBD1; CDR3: CASSLLGGQGAETQYF
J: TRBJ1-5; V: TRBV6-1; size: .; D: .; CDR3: CASRSEGGRTQHF
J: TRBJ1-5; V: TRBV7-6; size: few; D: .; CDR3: CASSLGGDQPQHF
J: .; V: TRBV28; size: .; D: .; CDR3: CASRQGNHEQYF
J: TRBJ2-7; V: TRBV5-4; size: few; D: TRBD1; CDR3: CASSLGQGGSYEQYF
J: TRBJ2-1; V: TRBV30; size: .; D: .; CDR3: CACNSGFRPQDEQFF